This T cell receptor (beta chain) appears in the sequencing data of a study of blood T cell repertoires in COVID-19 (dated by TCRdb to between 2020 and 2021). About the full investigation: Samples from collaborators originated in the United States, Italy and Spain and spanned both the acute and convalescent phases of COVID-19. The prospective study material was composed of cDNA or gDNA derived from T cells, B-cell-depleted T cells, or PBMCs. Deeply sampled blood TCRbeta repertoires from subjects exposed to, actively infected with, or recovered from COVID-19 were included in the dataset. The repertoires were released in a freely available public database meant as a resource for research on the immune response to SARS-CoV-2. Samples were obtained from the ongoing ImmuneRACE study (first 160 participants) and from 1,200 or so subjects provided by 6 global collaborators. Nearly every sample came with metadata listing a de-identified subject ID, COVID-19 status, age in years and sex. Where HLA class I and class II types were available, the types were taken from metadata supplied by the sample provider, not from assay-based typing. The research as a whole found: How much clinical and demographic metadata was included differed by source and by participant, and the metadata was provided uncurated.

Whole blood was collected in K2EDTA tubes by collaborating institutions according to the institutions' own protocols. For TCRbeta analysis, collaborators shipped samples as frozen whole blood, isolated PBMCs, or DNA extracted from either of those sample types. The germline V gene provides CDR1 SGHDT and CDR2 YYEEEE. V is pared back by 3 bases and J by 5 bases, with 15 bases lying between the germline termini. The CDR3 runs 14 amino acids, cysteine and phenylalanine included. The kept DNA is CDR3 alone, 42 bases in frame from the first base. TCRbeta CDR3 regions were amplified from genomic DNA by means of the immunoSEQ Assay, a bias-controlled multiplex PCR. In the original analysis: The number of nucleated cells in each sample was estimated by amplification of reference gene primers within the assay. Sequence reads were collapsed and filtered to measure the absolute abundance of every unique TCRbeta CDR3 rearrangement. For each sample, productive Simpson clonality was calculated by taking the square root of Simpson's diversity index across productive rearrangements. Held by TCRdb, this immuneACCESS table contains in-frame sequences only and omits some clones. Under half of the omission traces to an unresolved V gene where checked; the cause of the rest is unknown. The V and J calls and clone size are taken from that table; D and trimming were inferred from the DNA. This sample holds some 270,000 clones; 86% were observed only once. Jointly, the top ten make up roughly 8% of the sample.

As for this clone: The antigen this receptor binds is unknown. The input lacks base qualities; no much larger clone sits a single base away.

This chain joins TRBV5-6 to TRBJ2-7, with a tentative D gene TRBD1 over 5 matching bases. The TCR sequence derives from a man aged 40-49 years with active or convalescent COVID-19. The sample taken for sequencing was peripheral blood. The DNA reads TGTGCCAGCAGCTGGCGCAGGGTATCCCACGAGCAGTACTTC. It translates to CASSWRRVSHEQYF. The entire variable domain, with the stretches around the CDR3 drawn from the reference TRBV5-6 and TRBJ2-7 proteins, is DAGVTQSPTHLIKTRGQQVTLRCSPKSGHDTVSWYQQALGQGPQFIFQYYEEEERQRGNFPDRFSGHQFPNYSSELNVNALLLGDSALYLCASSWRRVSHEQYFGPGTRLTVT.